This TCR beta chain emerged from a study of cytomegalovirus exposure and HLA in healthy donors. This clone was observed a few times. The primer mix had 60 Vbeta and 13 Jbeta primers. Generated by immunoSEQ multiplex PCR, the TCRdb table keeps only in-frame clones and is missing some. The data hold 90,000 to 110,000 clones, with less than 85% observed a single time. The CDR3 runs to 17 residues. The ends lost 2 bases at V and 3 bases at J; junction bases unmatched: 11. Germline CDR1 reads SGHKS; CDR2 reads YYEKEE (reference sequence). V usage is TRBV5-5 and J usage is TRBJ2-7; 10 bases match TRBD2. The origin of this receptor is a man between 40 and 49 years old in good health and CMV-seropositive. Sequenced input: PBMCs. In DNA form, the CDR3 reads TGTGCCAGCAGCTTACGGACTAGCGGAGAAACTATCTACGAGCAGTACTTC. It is translated as CASSLRTSGETIYEQYF.